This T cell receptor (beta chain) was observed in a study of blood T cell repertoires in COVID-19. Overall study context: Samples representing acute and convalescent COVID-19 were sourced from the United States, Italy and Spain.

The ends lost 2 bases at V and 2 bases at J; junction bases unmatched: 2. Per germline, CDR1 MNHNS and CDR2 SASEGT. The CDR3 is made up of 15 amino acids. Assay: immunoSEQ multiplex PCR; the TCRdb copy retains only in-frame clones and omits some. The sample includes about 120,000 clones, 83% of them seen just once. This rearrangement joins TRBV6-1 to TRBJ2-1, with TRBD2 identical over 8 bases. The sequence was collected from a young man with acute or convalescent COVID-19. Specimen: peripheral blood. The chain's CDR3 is CASSEFGGAYNEQFF. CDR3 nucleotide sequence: TGTGCCAGCAGTGAATTCGGGGGGGCCTACAATGAGCAGTTCTTC.